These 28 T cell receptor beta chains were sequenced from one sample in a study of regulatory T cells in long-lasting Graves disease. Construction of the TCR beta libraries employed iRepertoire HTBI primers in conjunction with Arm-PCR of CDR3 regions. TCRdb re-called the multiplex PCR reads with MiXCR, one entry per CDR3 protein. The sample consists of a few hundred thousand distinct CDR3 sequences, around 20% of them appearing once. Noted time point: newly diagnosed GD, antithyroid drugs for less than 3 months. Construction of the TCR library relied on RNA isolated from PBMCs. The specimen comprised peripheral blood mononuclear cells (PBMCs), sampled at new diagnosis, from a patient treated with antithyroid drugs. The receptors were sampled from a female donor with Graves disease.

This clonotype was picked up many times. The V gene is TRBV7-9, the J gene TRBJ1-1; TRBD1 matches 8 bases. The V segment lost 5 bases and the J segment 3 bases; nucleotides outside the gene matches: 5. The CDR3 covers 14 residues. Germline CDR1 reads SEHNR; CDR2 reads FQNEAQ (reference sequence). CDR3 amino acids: CASSKNRGDTEAFF. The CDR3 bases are TGTGCCAGCAGCAAAAACAGGGGGGACACTGAAGCTTTCTTT.

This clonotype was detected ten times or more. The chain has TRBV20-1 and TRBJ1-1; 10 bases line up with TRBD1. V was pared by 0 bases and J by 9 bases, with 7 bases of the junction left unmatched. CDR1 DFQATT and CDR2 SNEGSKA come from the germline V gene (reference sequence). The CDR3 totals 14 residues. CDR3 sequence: CSARDRTGQGKAFF. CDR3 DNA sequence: TGCAGTGCTAGAGACCGGACGGGACAGGGGAAAGCTTTCTTT.

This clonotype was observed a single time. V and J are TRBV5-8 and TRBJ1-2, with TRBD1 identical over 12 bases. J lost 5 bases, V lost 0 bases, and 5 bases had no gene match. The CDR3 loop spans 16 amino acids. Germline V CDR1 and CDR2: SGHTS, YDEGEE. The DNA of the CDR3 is TGTGCCAGCAGCTTGGCCGGGACAGGGGGCGCATATGGCTACACCTTC. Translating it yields CASSLAGTGGAYGYTF.

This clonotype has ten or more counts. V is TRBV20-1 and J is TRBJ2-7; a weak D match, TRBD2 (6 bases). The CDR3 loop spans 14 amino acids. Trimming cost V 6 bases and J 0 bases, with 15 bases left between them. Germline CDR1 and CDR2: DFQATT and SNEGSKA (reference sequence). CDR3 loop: CSASGRGLSYEQYF. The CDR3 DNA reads TGCAGTGCCAGCGGGCGGGGACTCTCCTACGAGCAGTACTTC.

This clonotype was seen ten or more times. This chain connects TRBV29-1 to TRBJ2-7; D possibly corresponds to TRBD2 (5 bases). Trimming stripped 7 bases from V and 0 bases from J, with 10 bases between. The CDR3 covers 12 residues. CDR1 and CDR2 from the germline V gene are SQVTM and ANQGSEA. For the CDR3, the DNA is TGCAGCGCCGGACTTTACTCCTACGAGCAGTACTTC. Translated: CSAGLYSYEQYF.

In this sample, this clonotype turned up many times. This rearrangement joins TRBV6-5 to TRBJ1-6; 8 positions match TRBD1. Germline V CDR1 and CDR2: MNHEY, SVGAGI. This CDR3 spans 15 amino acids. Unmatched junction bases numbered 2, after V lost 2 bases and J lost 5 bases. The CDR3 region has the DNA TGTGCCAGCAGTTACACGACAGGGGATAATTCACCCCTCCACTTT. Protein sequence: CASSYTTGDNSPLHF.

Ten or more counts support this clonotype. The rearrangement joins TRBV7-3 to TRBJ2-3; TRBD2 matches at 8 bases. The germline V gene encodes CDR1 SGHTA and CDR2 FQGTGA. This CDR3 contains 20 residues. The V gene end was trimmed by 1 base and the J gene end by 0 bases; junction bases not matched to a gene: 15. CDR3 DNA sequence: TGTGCCAGCAGCTTAAAGGCAGGATCGTTTAGCGGGACAAGCACAGATACGCAGTATTTT. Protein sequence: CASSLKAGSFSGTSTDTQYF.

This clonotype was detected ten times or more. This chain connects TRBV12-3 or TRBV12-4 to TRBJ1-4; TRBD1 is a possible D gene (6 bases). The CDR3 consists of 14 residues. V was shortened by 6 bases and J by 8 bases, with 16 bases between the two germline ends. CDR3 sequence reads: CASSSGTSREKLFF. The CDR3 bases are TGTGCCAGCAGCTCCGGGACATCACGAGAAAAACTGTTTTTT.

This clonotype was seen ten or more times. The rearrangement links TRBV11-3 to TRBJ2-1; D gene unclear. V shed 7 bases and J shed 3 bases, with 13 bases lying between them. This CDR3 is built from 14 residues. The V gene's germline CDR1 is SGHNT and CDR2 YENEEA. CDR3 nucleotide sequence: TGTGCCAGCACCAAGACTGCTAACTACAATGAGCAGTTCTTC. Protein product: CASTKTANYNEQFF.

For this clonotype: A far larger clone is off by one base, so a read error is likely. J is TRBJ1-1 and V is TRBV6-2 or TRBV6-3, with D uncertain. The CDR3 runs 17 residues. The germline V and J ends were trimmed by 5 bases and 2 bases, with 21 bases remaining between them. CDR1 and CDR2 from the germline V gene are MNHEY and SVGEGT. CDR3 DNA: TGTGCCAGCAGTGATAGGGTCGGCAGCTCAGCTAACACTGAAGCTTTCTTT. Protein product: CASSDRVGSSANTEAFF.

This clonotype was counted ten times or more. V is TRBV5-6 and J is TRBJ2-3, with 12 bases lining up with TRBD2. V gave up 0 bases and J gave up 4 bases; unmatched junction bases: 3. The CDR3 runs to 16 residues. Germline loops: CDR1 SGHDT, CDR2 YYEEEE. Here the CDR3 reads CASSLVASGRADTQYF. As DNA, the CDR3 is TGTGCCAGCAGCTTGGTCGCTAGCGGGAGGGCAGATACGCAGTATTTT.

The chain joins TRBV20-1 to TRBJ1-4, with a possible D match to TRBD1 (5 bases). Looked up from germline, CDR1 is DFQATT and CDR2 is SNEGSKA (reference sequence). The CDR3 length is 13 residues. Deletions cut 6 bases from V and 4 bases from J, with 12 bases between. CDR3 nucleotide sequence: TGCAGTGCCATGGGGGGGGGTAATGAAAAACTGTTTTTT. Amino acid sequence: CSAMGGGNEKLFF.

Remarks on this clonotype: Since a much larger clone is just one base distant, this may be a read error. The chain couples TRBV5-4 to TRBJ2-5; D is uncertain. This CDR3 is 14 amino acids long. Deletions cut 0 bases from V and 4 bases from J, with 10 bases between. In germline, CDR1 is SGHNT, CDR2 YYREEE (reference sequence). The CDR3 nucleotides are TGTGCCAGCAGCTTGGCATTGCTGCGAGAGACCCAGTACTTC. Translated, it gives CASSLALLRETQYF.

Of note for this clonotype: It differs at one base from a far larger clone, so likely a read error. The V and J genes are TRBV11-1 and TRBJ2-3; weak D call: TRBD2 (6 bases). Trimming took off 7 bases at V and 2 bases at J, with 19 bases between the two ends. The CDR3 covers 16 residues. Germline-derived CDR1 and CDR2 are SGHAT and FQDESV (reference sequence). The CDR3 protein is CASTESISGPTDTQYF. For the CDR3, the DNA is TGTGCCAGCACCGAATCGATTAGCGGACCCACAGATACGCAGTATTTT. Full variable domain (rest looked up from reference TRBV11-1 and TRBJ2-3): EAEVAQSPRYKITEKSQAVAFWCDPISGHATLYWYRQILGQGPELLVQFQDESVVDDSQLPKDRFSAERLKGVDSTLKIQPAELGDSAMYLCASTESISGPTDTQYFGPGTRLTVL.

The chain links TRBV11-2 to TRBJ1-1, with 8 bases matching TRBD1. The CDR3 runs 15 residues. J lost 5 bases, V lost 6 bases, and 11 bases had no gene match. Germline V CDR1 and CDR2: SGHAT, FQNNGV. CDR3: CASRRDRLGGTEAFF. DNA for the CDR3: TGTGCCAGCAGGCGGGACAGGTTAGGAGGAACTGAAGCTTTCTTT.

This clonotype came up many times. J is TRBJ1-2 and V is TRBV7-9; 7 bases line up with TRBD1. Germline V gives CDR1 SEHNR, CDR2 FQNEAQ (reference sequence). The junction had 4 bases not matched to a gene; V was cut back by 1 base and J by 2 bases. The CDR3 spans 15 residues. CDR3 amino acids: CASSLVGQRNYGYTF. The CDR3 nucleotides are TGTGCCAGCAGCTTAGTGGGACAGCGAAACTATGGCTACACCTTC.

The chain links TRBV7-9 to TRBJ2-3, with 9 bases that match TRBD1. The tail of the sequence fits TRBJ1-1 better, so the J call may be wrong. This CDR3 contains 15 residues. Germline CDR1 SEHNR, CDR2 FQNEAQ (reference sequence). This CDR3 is CASSSGEQGATEAFF. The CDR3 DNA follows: TGTGCCAGCAGCTCTGGCGAACAGGGGGCGACTGAAGCTTTCTTT.

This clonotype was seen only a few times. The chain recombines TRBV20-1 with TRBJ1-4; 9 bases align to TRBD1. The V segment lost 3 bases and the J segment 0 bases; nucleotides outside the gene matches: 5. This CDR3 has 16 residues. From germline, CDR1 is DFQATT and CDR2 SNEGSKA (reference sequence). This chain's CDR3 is CSARRDRDSTNEKLFF. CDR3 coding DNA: TGCAGTGCTAGGAGGGACAGGGACTCAACTAATGAAAAACTGTTTTTT.

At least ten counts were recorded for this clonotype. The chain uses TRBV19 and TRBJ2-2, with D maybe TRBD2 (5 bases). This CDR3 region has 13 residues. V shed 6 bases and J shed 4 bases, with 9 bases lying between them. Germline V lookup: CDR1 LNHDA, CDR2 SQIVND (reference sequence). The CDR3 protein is CASRPRGTGELFF. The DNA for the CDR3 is TGTGCCAGTAGGCCCCGGGGCACCGGGGAGCTGTTTTTT.

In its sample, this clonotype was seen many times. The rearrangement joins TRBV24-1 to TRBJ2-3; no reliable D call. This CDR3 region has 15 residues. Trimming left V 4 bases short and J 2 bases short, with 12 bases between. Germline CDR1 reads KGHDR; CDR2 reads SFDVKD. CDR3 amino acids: CATSDPTITTDTQYF. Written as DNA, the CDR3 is TGTGCCACCAGTGACCCGACGATTACCACAGATACGCAGTATTTT.

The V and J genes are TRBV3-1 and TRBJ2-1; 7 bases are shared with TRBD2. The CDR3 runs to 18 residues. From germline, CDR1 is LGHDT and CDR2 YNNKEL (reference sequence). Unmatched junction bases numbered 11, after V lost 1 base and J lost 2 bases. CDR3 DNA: TGTGCCAGCAGCCAAGTTTCTCTACCTAGCGGACCCTACAATGAGCAGTTCTTC. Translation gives CASSQVSLPSGPYNEQFF.

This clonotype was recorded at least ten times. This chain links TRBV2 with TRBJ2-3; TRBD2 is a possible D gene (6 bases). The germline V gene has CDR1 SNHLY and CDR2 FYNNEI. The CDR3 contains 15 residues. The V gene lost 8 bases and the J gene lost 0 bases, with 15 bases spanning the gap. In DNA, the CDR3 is TGTGCCAGCCGCCCCGGGAGAATGAGCACAGATACGCAGTATTTT. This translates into CASRPGRMSTDTQYF.

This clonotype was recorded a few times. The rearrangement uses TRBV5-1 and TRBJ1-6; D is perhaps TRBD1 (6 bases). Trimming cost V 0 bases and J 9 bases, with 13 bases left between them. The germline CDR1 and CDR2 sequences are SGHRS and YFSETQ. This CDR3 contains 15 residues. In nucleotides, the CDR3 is TGCGCCAGCAGCTTGGGACAGGTTGGAGGTTCACCCCTCCACTTT. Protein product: CASSLGQVGGSPLHF.

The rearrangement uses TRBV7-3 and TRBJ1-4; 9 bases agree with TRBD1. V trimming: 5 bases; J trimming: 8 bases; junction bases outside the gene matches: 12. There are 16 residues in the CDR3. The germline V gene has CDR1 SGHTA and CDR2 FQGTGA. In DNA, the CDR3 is TGTGCCAGCAGCCAAGCGACGGGACAGGGCGGAGAAAAACTGTTTTTT. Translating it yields CASSQATGQGGEKLFF.

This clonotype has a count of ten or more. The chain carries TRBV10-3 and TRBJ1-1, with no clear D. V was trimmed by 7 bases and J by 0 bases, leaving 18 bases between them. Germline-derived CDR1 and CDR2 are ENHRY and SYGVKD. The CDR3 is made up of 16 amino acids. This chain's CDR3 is CAITPSEGAVNTEAFF. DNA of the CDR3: TGTGCCATCACCCCGAGCGAGGGAGCGGTGAACACTGAAGCTTTCTTT.

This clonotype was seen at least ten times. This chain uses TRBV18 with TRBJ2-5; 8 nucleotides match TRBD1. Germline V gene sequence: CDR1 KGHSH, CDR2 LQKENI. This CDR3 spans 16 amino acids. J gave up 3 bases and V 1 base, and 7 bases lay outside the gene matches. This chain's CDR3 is CASSPQMTGVEETQYF. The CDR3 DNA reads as TGTGCCAGCTCACCACAAATGACAGGGGTGGAAGAGACCCAGTACTTC. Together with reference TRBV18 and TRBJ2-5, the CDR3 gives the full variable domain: NAGVMQNPRHLVRRRGQEARLRCSPMKGHSHVYWYRQLPEEGLKFMVYLQKENIIDESGMPKERFSAEFPKEGPSILRIQQVVRGDSAAYFCASSPQMTGVEETQYFGPGTRLLVL.

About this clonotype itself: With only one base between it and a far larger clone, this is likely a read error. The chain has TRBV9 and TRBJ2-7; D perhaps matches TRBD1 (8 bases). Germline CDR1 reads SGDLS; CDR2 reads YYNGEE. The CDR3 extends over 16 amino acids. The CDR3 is CASSLPNRGTIYELYF. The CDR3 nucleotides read TGTGCCAGCAGTTTACCCAACAGGGGGACTATCTACGAGCTGTACTTC. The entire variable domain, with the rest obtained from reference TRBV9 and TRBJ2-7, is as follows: DSGVTQTPKHLITATGQRVTLRCSPRSGDLSVYWYQQSLDQGLQFLIQYYNGEERAKGNILERFSAQQFPDLHSELNLSSLELGDSALYFCASSLPNRGTIYELYFGPGTRLTVT.

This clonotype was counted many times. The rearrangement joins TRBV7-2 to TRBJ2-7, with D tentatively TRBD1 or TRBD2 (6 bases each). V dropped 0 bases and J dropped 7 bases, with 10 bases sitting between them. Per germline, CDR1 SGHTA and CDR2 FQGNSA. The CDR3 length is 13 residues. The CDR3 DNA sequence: TGTGCCAGCAGCTTAGCCCGGGGGCGAGAGCAGTACTTC. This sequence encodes CASSLARGREQYF.